This TCR beta chain derives from a study of T-cell memory formation after mild COVID-19. Study-wide background: Largely donor-specific TCR clusters were found.

About this clonotype itself: Its antigen is as yet unknown.

Looked up from germline, CDR1 is LNHNV and CDR2 is YYDKDF (reference sequence). Trimming pared 1 base from V and 1 base from J, leaving 7 bases between. CDR3 length: 15 amino acids. MiXCR, run by TCRdb on the 5' RACE reads, gives a single entry per CDR3 protein. Altogether around 300,000 distinct CDR3 sequences are present, around 15% being singletons, with the ten largest covering 22%. Study conclusions and caveats: Unconfirmed was the SARS-CoV-2 specificity of second-wave clones that peaked on day 37. CD4+ contracting clones lay mainly in CM and EM, CD8+ ones in EMRA.

Sequencing used PBMCs or a T cell subset sorted from them (not recorded which). The chain combines TRBV15 with TRBJ2-2, with D perhaps TRBD1 or TRBD2 (5 bases each). This clonotype was sampled from a man younger than 35 who had mild COVID-19 (a few samples of this study predate the infection). Cell type and time point are not known. DNA of the CDR3: TGTGCCACCAGCAGAGGGGGGTTGAACACCGGGGAGCTGTTTTTT. Translated: CATSRGGLNTGELFF.